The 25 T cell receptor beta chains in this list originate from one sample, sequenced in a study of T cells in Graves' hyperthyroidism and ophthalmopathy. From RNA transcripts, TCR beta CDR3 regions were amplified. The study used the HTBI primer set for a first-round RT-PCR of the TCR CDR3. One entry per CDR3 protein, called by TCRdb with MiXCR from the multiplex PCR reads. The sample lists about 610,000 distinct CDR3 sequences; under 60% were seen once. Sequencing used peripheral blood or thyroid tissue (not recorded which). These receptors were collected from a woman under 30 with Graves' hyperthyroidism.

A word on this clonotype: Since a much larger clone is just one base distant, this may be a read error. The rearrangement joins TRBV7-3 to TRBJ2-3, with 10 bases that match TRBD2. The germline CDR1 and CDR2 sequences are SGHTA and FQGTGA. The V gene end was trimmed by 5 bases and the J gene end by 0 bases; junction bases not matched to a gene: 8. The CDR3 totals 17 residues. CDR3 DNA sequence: TGTGCCAGCAGCAGAGAACTAGCGGGGCGTAGCACAGATACGCAGTATTTT. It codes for CASSRELAGRSTDTQYF.

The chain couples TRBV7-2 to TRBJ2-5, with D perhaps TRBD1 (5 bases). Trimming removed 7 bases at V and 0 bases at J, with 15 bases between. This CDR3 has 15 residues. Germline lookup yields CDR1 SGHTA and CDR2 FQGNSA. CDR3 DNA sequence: TGTGCCAGCAACTATATCGGACACAACCAAGAGACCCAGTACTTC. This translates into CASNYIGHNQETQYF.

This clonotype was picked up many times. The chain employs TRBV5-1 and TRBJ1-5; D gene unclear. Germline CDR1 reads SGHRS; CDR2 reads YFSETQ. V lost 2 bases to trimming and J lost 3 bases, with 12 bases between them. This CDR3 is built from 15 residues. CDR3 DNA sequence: TGCGCCAGCAGCTTTGACGGGTTTGTCAATCAGCCCCAGCATTTT. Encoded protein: CASSFDGFVNQPQHF.

The CDR3 is CASSPQRTENTEAFF. The CDR3 DNA reads as TGTGCCAGCAGCCCCCAAAGGACCGAGAACACTGAAGCTTTCTTT. This chain uses TRBV7-9 with TRBJ1-1; D remains unclear. With 5 bases removed from V and 1 base from J, the gap between germline ends came to 14 bases. From germline, CDR1 is SEHNR and CDR2 FQNEAQ (reference sequence). The CDR3 length is 15 residues. The full variable domain, completed using reference TRBV7-9 and TRBJ1-1, is DTGVSQNPRHKITKRGQNVTFRCDPISEHNRLYWYRQTLGQGPEFLTYFQNEAQLEKSRLLSDRFSAERPKGSFSTLEIQRTEQGDSAMYLCASSPQRTENTEAFFGQGTRLTVV.

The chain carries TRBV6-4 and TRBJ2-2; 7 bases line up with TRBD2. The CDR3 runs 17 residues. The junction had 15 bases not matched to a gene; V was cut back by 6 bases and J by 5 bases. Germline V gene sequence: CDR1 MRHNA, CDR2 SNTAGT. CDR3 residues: CASSLLKGGPWTGELFF. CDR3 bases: TGTGCCAGCAGCTTACTTAAGGGAGGGCCGTGGACCGGGGAGCTGTTTTTT.

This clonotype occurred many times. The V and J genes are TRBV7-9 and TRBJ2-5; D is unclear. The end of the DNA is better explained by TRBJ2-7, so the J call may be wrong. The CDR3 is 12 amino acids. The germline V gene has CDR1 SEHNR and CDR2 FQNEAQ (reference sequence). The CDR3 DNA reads TGTGCCAGCAGCTTAGTTCGTGCCGAGCAGTACTTC. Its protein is CASSLVRAEQYF.

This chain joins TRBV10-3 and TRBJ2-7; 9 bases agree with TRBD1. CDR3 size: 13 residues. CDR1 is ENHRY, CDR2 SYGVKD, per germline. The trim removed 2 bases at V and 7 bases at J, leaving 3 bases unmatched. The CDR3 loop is CAISEGTGLEQYF. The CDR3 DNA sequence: TGTGCCATCAGTGAGGGGACAGGGCTTGAGCAGTACTTC.

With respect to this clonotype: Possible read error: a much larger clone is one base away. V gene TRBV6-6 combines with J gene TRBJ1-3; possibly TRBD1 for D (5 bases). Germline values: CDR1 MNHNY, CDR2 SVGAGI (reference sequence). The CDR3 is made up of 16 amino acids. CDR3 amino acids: CVSSYSQGATGNTIYF. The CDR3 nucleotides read TGTGTCAGCAGTTACTCCCAAGGGGCGACTGGAAACACCATATATTTT.

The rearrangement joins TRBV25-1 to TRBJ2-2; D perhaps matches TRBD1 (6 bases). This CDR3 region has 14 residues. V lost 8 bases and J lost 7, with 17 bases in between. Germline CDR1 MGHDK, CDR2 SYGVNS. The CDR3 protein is CASLVAGAHGELFF. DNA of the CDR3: TGTGCCAGCTTGGTGGCAGGGGCGCACGGGGAGCTGTTTTTT.

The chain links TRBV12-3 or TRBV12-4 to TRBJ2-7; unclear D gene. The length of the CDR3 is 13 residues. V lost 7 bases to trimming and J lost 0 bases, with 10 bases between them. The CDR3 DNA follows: TGTGCCAGCACTCTTGACGGCTCCTACGAGCAGTACTTC. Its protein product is CASTLDGSYEQYF.

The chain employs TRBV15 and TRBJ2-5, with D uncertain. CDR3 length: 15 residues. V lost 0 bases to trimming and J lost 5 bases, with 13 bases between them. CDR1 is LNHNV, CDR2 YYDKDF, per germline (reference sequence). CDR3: CATSRDPSQSETQYF. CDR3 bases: TGTGCCACCAGCAGAGATCCCAGTCAATCGGAGACCCAGTACTTC.

The CDR3 DNA follows: TGTGCCGGCAAAGGGCAGGGCAATCAGCCCCAGCATTTT. This codes for CAGKGQGNQPQHF. The chain carries TRBV2 and TRBJ1-5, with D unclear. The ends were cut back, 11 bases at V and 2 bases at J, with 13 bases in the middle. The CDR3 covers 13 residues. The V gene's germline CDR1 is SNHLY and CDR2 FYNNEI.

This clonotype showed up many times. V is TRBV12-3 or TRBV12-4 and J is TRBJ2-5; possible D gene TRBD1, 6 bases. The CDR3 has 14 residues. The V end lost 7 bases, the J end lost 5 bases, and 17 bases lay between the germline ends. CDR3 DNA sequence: TGTGCCAGCACCCTTCGGGCAGGGGAGGAGACCCAGTACTTC. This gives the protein CASTLRAGEETQYF.

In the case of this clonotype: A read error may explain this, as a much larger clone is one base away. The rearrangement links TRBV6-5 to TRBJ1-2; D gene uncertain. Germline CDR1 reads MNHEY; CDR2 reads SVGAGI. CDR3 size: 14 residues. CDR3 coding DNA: TGTACCAGCAGTTACTCGTCGGAAAACTATGGCTACACCTTC. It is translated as CTSSYSSENYGYTF.

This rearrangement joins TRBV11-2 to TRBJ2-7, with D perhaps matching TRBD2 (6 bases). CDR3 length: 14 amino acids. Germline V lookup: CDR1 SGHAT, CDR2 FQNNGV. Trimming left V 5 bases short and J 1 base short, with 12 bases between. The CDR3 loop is CASSPAGTSYEQYF. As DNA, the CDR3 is TGTGCCAGCAGCCCGGCCGGGACTTCCTACGAGCAGTACTTC.

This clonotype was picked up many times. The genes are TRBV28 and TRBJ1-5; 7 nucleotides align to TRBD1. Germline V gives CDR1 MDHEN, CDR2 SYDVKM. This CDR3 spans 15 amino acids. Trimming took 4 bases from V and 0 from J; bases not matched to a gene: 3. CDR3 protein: CASSWGQTSNQPQHF. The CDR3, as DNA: TGTGCCAGCAGTTGGGGACAGACTAGCAATCAGCCCCAGCATTTT.

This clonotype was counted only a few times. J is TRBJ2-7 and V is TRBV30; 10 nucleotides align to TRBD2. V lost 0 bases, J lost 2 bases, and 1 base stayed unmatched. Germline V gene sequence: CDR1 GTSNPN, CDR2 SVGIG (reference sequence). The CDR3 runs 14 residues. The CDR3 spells CAWSVTSGAYEQYF. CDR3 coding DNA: TGTGCCTGGAGTGTAACTAGCGGGGCCTACGAGCAGTACTTC.

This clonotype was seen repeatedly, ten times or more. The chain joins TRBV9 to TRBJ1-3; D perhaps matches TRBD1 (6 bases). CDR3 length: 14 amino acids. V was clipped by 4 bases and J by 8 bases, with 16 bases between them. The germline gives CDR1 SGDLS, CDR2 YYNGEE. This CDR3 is CASSTLDRMDTIYF. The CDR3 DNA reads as TGTGCCAGCAGCACTCTGGACAGAATGGACACCATATATTTT.

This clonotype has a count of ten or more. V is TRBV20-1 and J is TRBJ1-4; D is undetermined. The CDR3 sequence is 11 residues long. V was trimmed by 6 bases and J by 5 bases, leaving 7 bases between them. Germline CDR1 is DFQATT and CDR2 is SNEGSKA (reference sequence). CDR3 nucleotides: TGCAGTGCGGGTGGGAATGAAAAACTGTTTTTT. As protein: CSAGGNEKLFF.

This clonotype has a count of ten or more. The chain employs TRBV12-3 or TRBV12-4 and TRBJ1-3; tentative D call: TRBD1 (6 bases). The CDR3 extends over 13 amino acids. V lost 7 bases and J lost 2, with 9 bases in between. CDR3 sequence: CASTTGPGNTIYF. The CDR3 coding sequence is TGTGCCAGCACTACAGGGCCTGGAAACACCATATATTTT.

CDR3 sequence reads: CATSLGMSGWPQYF. In DNA form, the CDR3 reads TGTGCCACCAGCCTAGGGATGTCGGGTTGGCCCCAGTACTTC. The chain employs TRBV15 and TRBJ2-5; D unclear. The ends were cut back, 5 bases at V and 9 bases at J, with 19 bases in the middle. Germline CDR1 is LNHNV and CDR2 is YYDKDF (reference sequence). CDR3 length: 14 amino acids.

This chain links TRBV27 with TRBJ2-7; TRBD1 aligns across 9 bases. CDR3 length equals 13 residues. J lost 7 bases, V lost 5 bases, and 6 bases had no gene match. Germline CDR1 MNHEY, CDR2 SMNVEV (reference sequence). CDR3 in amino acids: CASSTDRGWEQYF. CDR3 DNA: TGTGCCAGCAGTACGGACAGGGGTTGGGAGCAGTACTTC.

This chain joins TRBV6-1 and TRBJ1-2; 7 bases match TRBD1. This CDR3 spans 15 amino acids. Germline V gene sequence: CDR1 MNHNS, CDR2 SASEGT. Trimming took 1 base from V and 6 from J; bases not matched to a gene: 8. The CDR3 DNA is TGTGCCAGCAGTGAAGTCTTTCCAGGGGGGAATGGCTACACCTTC. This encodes CASSEVFPGGNGYTF.

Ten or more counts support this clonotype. CDR3 DNA: TGTGCCAGCAGCTTAGGCCACCCCCGGGTATCCTACGAGCAGTACTTC. Protein sequence: CASSLGHPRVSYEQYF. The V call is TRBV7-8, the J call TRBJ2-7, with D uncertain. The CDR3 loop spans 16 amino acids. Per germline, CDR1 SGHVS and CDR2 FQNEAQ. Trimming shortened V by 1 base and J by 1 base, and 14 bases separated the two germline ends.

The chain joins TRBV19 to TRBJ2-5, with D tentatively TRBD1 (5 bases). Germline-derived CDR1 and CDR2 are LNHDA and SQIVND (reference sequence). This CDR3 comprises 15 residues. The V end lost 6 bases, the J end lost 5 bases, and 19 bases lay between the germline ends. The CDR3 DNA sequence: TGTGCCAGTAGGCCAGGGTGGGGCAAAGTCGAGACCCAGTACTTC. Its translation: CASRPGWGKVETQYF.